Each of the 21 T cell receptor beta chains below was sequenced from the same sample in a study of monozygotic twins with inflammatory bowel disease. TCRdb reprocessed the 5' RACE reads, with one entry per CDR3 protein and no DNA. Here the sample table reports some 200,000 distinct CDR3 sequences. Sequenced material: blood. Receptor source: a human donor with ulcerative colitis or Crohn's disease, or a healthy co-twin of an affected twin (not recorded which).

This chain uses TRBV5-1 with TRBJ1-2; TCRdb proposes TRBD1, but this gene call is untestable without DNA. This CDR3 region has 16 residues. Germline values: CDR1 SGHRS, CDR2 YFSETQ. The CDR3 here is CASSLTRGDVGYGYTF.

The chain recombines TRBV5-1 with TRBJ2-3; TCRdb's D call, TRBD1, is unchecked because there is no DNA. The CDR3 is 15 amino acids. Germline CDR1 reads SGHRS; CDR2 reads YFSETQ. CDR3 amino acids: CASSGGTGGEDTQYF.

The V gene is TRBV29-1, the J gene TRBJ2-1; the D call from TCRdb, TRBD1, cannot be confirmed without DNA. Germline V gives CDR1 SQVTM, CDR2 ANQGSEA. The CDR3 has 12 residues. CDR3 sequence reads: CSSLTGGTEQFF.

V is TRBV2 and J is TRBJ1-2. Germline CDR1 SNHLY, CDR2 FYNNEI. The CDR3 totals 16 residues. This CDR3 reads CASSVEFLVRAGGYTF.

The CDR3 protein is CSATPVVNGGGQDTQYF. This rearrangement joins TRBV20-1 to TRBJ2-3; the TRBD1 assignment by TCRdb is unverifiable without DNA. The CDR3 is 17 residues long. Germline lookup yields CDR1 DFQATT and CDR2 SNEGSKA (reference sequence).

The genes are TRBV10-3 and TRBJ2-2. Germline V CDR1 and CDR2: ENHRY, SYGVKD. This CDR3 region has 13 residues. CDR3 residues: CAIMAKNTGELFF.

The CDR3 protein is CASSRGHKGKNIQYF. The chain joins TRBV5-4 to TRBJ2-4; as DNA is missing, the TRBD1 call by TCRdb cannot be tested. The CDR3 length is 15 residues. Germline values: CDR1 SGHNT, CDR2 YYREEE (reference sequence). Using reference TRBV5-4 and TRBJ2-4 for the parts outside the CDR3, the full variable domain is ETGVTQSPTHLIKTRGQQVTLRCSSQSGHNTVSWYQQALGQGPQFIFQYYREEENGRGNFPPRFSGLQFPNYSSELNVNALELDDSALYLCASSRGHKGKNIQYFGAGTRLSVL.

The gene calls are TRBV20-1 and TRBJ2-2; TCRdb returns TRBD1, unconfirmable since there is no DNA. Germline V lookup: CDR1 DFQATT, CDR2 SNEGSKA (reference sequence). The CDR3 loop spans 14 amino acids. The CDR3 here is CSAPDRGRAGELFF.

The chain recombines TRBV7-9 with TRBJ2-5; the TCRdb call, TRBD2, lacks DNA for checking. The CDR3 contains 16 residues. Germline CDR1 is SEHNR and CDR2 is FQNEAQ (reference sequence). CDR3 residues: CASSLDLTRQQETQYF. Together with reference TRBV7-9 and TRBJ2-5, the CDR3 gives the full variable domain: DTGVSQNPRHKITKRGQNVTFRCDPISEHNRLYWYRQTLGQGPEFLTYFQNEAQLEKSRLLSDRFSAERPKGSFSTLEIQRTEQGDSAMYLCASSLDLTRQQETQYFGPGTRLLVL.

The chain is built from TRBV18 and TRBJ2-3. Germline CDR1 reads KGHSH; CDR2 reads LQKENI. This CDR3 has 12 residues. This chain's CDR3 is CASSEIRDTQYF.

J is TRBJ2-3 and V is TRBV12-3 or TRBV12-4. CDR3 length equals 14 residues. The CDR3 region is CASSPNTYTDTQYF.

The rearrangement links TRBV10-3 to TRBJ2-5; absent DNA, TCRdb's TRBD1 call cannot be checked. Germline V gene lookup returns CDR1 ENHRY and CDR2 SYGVKD. This CDR3 is 15 amino acids long. CDR3: CAIRGTMTDQETQYF.

V and J are TRBV5-1 and TRBJ2-2. CDR1 and CDR2 (germline): SGHRS, YFSETQ. The CDR3 is 14 residues long. The CDR3 sequence: CASSLGEWDRELFF.

The CDR3 loop is CASRPHRGRTGELFF. The gene calls are TRBV12-3 or TRBV12-4 and TRBJ2-2; TCRdb lists TRBD1, though no DNA is available to test this call. The CDR3 runs 15 residues.

The rearrangement links TRBV20-1 to TRBJ2-4; TCRdb proposes TRBD1, but this gene call is untestable without DNA. Germline V gene lookup returns CDR1 DFQATT and CDR2 SNEGSKA (reference sequence). The CDR3 is 15 amino acids. CDR3 in amino acids: CSARDWVRGGNIQYF.

The CDR3 sequence is CAISADRGYTGELFF. V and J are TRBV10-3 and TRBJ2-2; the D gene TCRdb calls, TRBD1, cannot be checked with no DNA. CDR1 is ENHRY and CDR2 is SYGVKD in the germline V gene. The CDR3 covers 15 residues.

V is TRBV5-6 and J is TRBJ1-1; TCRdb calls TRBD1, which cannot be checked without DNA. The CDR3 consists of 16 residues. Germline CDR1 is SGHDT and CDR2 is YYEEEE. The CDR3 region is CASILSFGQSNTEAFF. Full variable domain (outside the CDR3, taken from reference TRBV5-6 and TRBJ1-1): DAGVTQSPTHLIKTRGQQVTLRCSPKSGHDTVSWYQQALGQGPQFIFQYYEEEERQRGNFPDRFSGHQFPNYSSELNVNALLLGDSALYLCASILSFGQSNTEAFFGQGTRLTVV.

The chain joins TRBV29-1 to TRBJ2-1. This CDR3 is 11 amino acids long. Germline V gives CDR1 SQVTM, CDR2 ANQGSEA. The CDR3 sequence: CSVVGYNEQFF.

The gene calls are TRBV20-1 and TRBJ2-2; TCRdb gives TRBD1 as the D gene, but with no DNA this cannot be confirmed. Germline lookup yields CDR1 DFQATT and CDR2 SNEGSKA (reference sequence). There are 13 residues in the CDR3. Here the CDR3 reads CSAPWGGTGELFF.

The J gene is TRBJ2-1, the V gene TRBV4-1. There are 16 residues in the CDR3. Germline V CDR1 and CDR2: MGHRA, YSYEKL. The CDR3 protein is CASSQVDVVSYNEQFF.

The chain joins TRBV4-2 to TRBJ2-7; there is no DNA to check the TCRdb D call of TRBD1. The CDR3 is 14 residues long. The germline V gene has CDR1 LGHNA and CDR2 YNFKEQ. The CDR3 spells CASSPGQGAYEQYF.